The rows below give T cell receptor beta chains drawn from one sample of a study of blood T cell repertoires in COVID-19. Produced via immunoSEQ multiplex PCR; TCRdb's table is partial and in-frame only. Here the sample spans over 120,000 clones, approximately 90% being singletons. Sequencing was performed on PBMCs or T cells enriched from blood (not recorded which). These receptors were obtained from a man aged 50-59 years who had recovered from COVID-19. Each CDR3 is given with its conserved first and last residue. Fields, in order: J gene, D gene, V gene, clone size, CDR3 length, CDR3 protein, CDR3 DNA. D genes are given only for firm matches. Size is stated for part of the rows, as once, few or many counts, or as a class when the clone is expanded.

J gene: TRBJ1-1; D gene: TRBD1; V gene: TRBV28; clone size: NA; CDR3 length: 14; CDR3 protein: CASSLNRGRREAFF; CDR3 DNA: TGTGCCAGCAGTTTAAACAGGGGGCGGCGGGAAGCTTTCTTT
J gene: TRBJ2-1; D gene: TRBD2; V gene: TRBV28; clone size: NA; CDR3 length: 14; CDR3 protein: CASTLLAGFDEQFF; CDR3 DNA: TGTGCCAGCACCCTACTAGCGGGATTCGATGAGCAGTTCTTC
J gene: TRBJ2-5; D gene: TRBD1; V gene: TRBV5-4; clone size: NA; CDR3 length: 16; CDR3 protein: CASSLLTGGGMETQYF; CDR3 DNA: TGTGCCAGCAGCCTACTGACAGGGGGCGGTATGGAGACCCAGTACTTC
J gene: TRBJ1-5; D gene: NA; V gene: TRBV12-5; clone size: NA; CDR3 length: 14; CDR3 protein: CASGLYTEYQPQHF; CDR3 DNA: TGTGCTAGTGGTTTGTATACAGAATATCAGCCCCAGCATTTT
J gene: TRBJ2-5; D gene: TRBD1; V gene: TRBV5-1; clone size: NA; CDR3 length: 15; CDR3 protein: CASSAGTGLTETQYF; CDR3 DNA: TGCGCCAGCAGCGCCGGGACAGGGCTAACAGAGACCCAGTACTTC
J gene: TRBJ1-2; D gene: NA; V gene: TRBV24-1; clone size: NA; CDR3 length: 14; CDR3 protein: CATSDLQGDIRYTF; CDR3 DNA: TGTGCCACCAGTGATTTACAGGGAGATATACGCTACACCTTC
J gene: TRBJ1-6; D gene: NA; V gene: TRBV2; clone size: NA; CDR3 length: 12; CDR3 protein: CASSSIASPLHF; CDR3 DNA: TGTGCCAGCAGTTCGATAGCTTCACCCCTCCACTTT
J gene: TRBJ1-2; D gene: NA; V gene: TRBV3-1/TRBV3-2; clone size: NA; CDR3 length: 14; CDR3 protein: CAGAQQALLYGYTF; CDR3 DNA: TGTGCCGGGGCCCAGCAGGCGCTACTCTATGGCTACACCTTC
J gene: TRBJ1-6; D gene: TRBD1; V gene: TRBV2; clone size: once; CDR3 length: 15; CDR3 protein: CASRTGRSYNSPLHF; CDR3 DNA: TGTGCCAGCAGGACAGGGAGGTCCTATAATTCACCCCTCCACTTT
J gene: TRBJ1-1; D gene: NA; V gene: TRBV7-6; clone size: NA; CDR3 length: 13; CDR3 protein: CASSLAMESEAFF; CDR3 DNA: TGTGCCAGCAGCTTAGCCATGGAGTCTGAAGCTTTCTTT
J gene: TRBJ2-5; D gene: NA; V gene: TRBV7-9; clone size: once; CDR3 length: 13; CDR3 protein: CASSSIPQETQYF; CDR3 DNA: TGTGCCAGCAGCTCAATTCCCCAAGAGACCCAGTACTTC
J gene: TRBJ2-1; D gene: NA; V gene: TRBV5-5; clone size: once; CDR3 length: 14; CDR3 protein: CASSLRGIEREQFF; CDR3 DNA: TGTGCCAGCAGCTTACGGGGGATAGAGAGAGAGCAGTTCTTC
J gene: TRBJ1-2; D gene: TRBD1; V gene: TRBV15; clone size: once; CDR3 length: 14; CDR3 protein: CATSRDRGFYGYTF; CDR3 DNA: TGTGCCACCAGCAGAGACAGGGGGTTCTATGGCTACACCTTC
J gene: TRBJ1-2; D gene: NA; V gene: TRBV5-1; clone size: NA; CDR3 length: 15; CDR3 protein: CASGPGGRLNYGYTF; CDR3 DNA: TGCGCCAGCGGACCCGGAGGGAGACTTAACTATGGCTACACCTTC
J gene: TRBJ1-3; D gene: NA; V gene: TRBV9; clone size: NA; CDR3 length: 16; CDR3 protein: CASSFHTGLSGNTIYF; CDR3 DNA: TGTGCCAGCAGCTTCCACACAGGCCTCTCTGGAAACACCATATATTTT
J gene: TRBJ1-1; D gene: NA; V gene: TRBV28; clone size: once; CDR3 length: 11; CDR3 protein: CASSIRGGAFF; CDR3 DNA: TGTGCCAGCAGCATTCGGGGGGGCGCTTTCTTT
J gene: TRBJ1-1; D gene: TRBD1; V gene: TRBV6-5; clone size: NA; CDR3 length: 14; CDR3 protein: CASRTTGGSAEAFF; CDR3 DNA: TGTGCCAGCAGAACTACAGGGGGCAGCGCTGAAGCTTTCTTT
J gene: TRBJ2-2; D gene: TRBD2; V gene: TRBV11-2; clone size: NA; CDR3 length: 13; CDR3 protein: CASSPTSVGELFF; CDR3 DNA: TGTGCCAGCAGCCCCACTAGCGTTGGGGAGCTGTTTTTT
J gene: TRBJ2-2; D gene: TRBD1; V gene: TRBV5-1; clone size: NA; CDR3 length: 13; CDR3 protein: CASSLRDSGELFF; CDR3 DNA: TGCGCCAGCAGCTTGCGGGACAGCGGGGAGCTGTTTTTT
J gene: TRBJ1-4; D gene: NA; V gene: TRBV5-1; clone size: NA; CDR3 length: 14; CDR3 protein: CASSLGGGSEKLFF; CDR3 DNA: TGCGCCAGCAGCTTGGGAGGGGGAAGTGAAAAACTGTTTTTT
J gene: TRBJ1-4; D gene: TRBD1; V gene: TRBV2; clone size: NA; CDR3 length: 15; CDR3 protein: CASRRETGPNEKLFF; CDR3 DNA: TGTGCCAGCCGACGGGAGACAGGGCCTAATGAAAAACTGTTTTTT
J gene: TRBJ1-1; D gene: NA; V gene: TRBV5-4; clone size: NA; CDR3 length: 12; CDR3 protein: CASKIGDTEAFF; CDR3 DNA: TGTGCCAGCAAAATAGGGGACACTGAAGCTTTCTTT
J gene: TRBJ2-7; D gene: NA; V gene: TRBV7-2; clone size: NA; CDR3 length: 13; CDR3 protein: CASSRDRAYEQYF; CDR3 DNA: TGTGCCAGCAGCCGCGACAGAGCCTACGAGCAGTACTTC
J gene: TRBJ2-3; D gene: NA; V gene: TRBV7-2; clone size: NA; CDR3 length: 15; CDR3 protein: CASLPSAGDTDTQYF; CDR3 DNA: TGTGCCAGCTTACCTTCGGCGGGCGACACAGATACGCAGTATTTT
J gene: TRBJ2-7; D gene: NA; V gene: TRBV7-8; clone size: once; CDR3 length: 15; CDR3 protein: CASSSEGTRTYEQYF; CDR3 DNA: TGTGCCAGCAGCTCCGAGGGGACTCGGACCTACGAGCAGTACTTC
J gene: TRBJ2-1; D gene: TRBD2; V gene: TRBV19; clone size: NA; CDR3 length: 17; CDR3 protein: CASSLSRGLAGGPEQFF; CDR3 DNA: TGTGCCAGTAGCCTAAGCAGGGGACTAGCGGGGGGGCCTGAGCAGTTCTTC
J gene: TRBJ2-2; D gene: TRBD2; V gene: TRBV6-2/TRBV6-3; clone size: NA; CDR3 length: 16; CDR3 protein: CASSYGRGVRTGELFF; CDR3 DNA: TGTGCCAGCAGTTACGGACGGGGGGTTAGGACCGGGGAGCTGTTTTTT
J gene: TRBJ1-4; D gene: TRBD1; V gene: TRBV4-2; clone size: NA; CDR3 length: 15; CDR3 protein: CASSQRGQGYEKLFF; CDR3 DNA: TGTGCCAGCAGCCAACGGGGACAGGGCTATGAAAAACTGTTTTTT
J gene: TRBJ1-5; D gene: TRBD1; V gene: TRBV19; clone size: NA; CDR3 length: 16; CDR3 protein: CASSFVRDRGSQPQHF; CDR3 DNA: TGTGCCAGTAGTTTCGTCCGGGACAGGGGGTCTCAGCCCCAGCATTTT
J gene: TRBJ2-2; D gene: NA; V gene: TRBV14; clone size: NA; CDR3 length: 13; CDR3 protein: CASSQSPIGELFF; CDR3 DNA: TGTGCCAGCAGCCAAAGCCCAATCGGGGAGCTGTTTTTT
J gene: TRBJ2-7; D gene: TRBD1; V gene: TRBV19; clone size: few; CDR3 length: 13; CDR3 protein: CASKGTGSYEQYF; CDR3 DNA: TGTGCCAGCAAGGGGACAGGGTCCTACGAGCAGTACTTC
J gene: TRBJ1-6; D gene: NA; V gene: TRBV7-2; clone size: NA; CDR3 length: 17; CDR3 protein: CASSLGPRGGVASPLHF; CDR3 DNA: TGTGCCAGCAGCTTAGGCCCCCGGGGAGGTGTAGCATCACCCCTCCACTTT
J gene: TRBJ1-2; D gene: TRBD1; V gene: TRBV24-1; clone size: few; CDR3 length: 15; CDR3 protein: CATSDGQAANYGYTF; CDR3 DNA: TGTGCCACCAGTGATGGACAGGCCGCTAACTATGGCTACACCTTC
J gene: TRBJ2-7; D gene: TRBD2; V gene: TRBV7-3; clone size: NA; CDR3 length: 15; CDR3 protein: CASSPTSAQSYEQYF; CDR3 DNA: TGTGCCAGCAGCCCAACTAGCGCCCAATCCTACGAGCAGTACTTC
J gene: TRBJ1-3; D gene: NA; V gene: TRBV7-6; clone size: NA; CDR3 length: 12; CDR3 protein: CASSSTGNTIYF; CDR3 DNA: TGTGCCAGCAGCTCGACAGGAAACACCATATATTTT
J gene: TRBJ1-5; D gene: NA; V gene: TRBV4-3; clone size: once; CDR3 length: 14; CDR3 protein: CASSQDPGGQPQHF; CDR3 DNA: TGCGCCAGCAGCCAAGATCCCGGGGGTCAGCCCCAGCATTTT
J gene: TRBJ1-3; D gene: NA; V gene: TRBV30; clone size: NA; CDR3 length: 13; CDR3 protein: CAWSYIAGNTIYF; CDR3 DNA: TGTGCCTGGAGTTATATTGCTGGAAACACCATATATTTT
J gene: TRBJ2-1; D gene: TRBD2; V gene: TRBV28; clone size: NA; CDR3 length: 14; CDR3 protein: CASSTRLAGDEQFF; CDR3 DNA: TGTGCCAGCAGTACAAGACTAGCGGGCGATGAGCAGTTCTTC
J gene: TRBJ2-3; D gene: NA; V gene: TRBV9; clone size: NA; CDR3 length: 15; CDR3 protein: CASSVKGHNTDTQYF; CDR3 DNA: TGTGCCAGCAGCGTAAAGGGACACAACACAGATACGCAGTATTTT
J gene: TRBJ2-1; D gene: TRBD1; V gene: TRBV24-1; clone size: NA; CDR3 length: 16; CDR3 protein: CATSAIGTGAVNEQFF; CDR3 DNA: TGTGCCACCAGTGCCATCGGGACAGGGGCAGTCAATGAGCAGTTCTTC
J gene: TRBJ1-1; D gene: TRBD1; V gene: TRBV29-1; clone size: few; CDR3 length: 12; CDR3 protein: CSVGGGNTEAFF; CDR3 DNA: TGCAGCGTAGGGGGCGGGAACACTGAAGCTTTCTTT
J gene: TRBJ1-6; D gene: NA; V gene: TRBV6-1; clone size: NA; CDR3 length: 16; CDR3 protein: CASSEARRTYNSPLHF; CDR3 DNA: TGTGCCAGCAGTGAGGCTCGGCGGACCTATAATTCACCCCTCCACTTT
J gene: TRBJ1-1; D gene: NA; V gene: TRBV9; clone size: NA; CDR3 length: 14; CDR3 protein: CASSEDGGYTEAFF; CDR3 DNA: TGTGCCAGCAGCGAAGACGGGGGGTACACTGAAGCTTTCTTT
J gene: TRBJ1-1; D gene: NA; V gene: TRBV7-8; clone size: NA; CDR3 length: 16; CDR3 protein: CASSLAGILRDTEAFF; CDR3 DNA: TGTGCCAGCAGCTTAGCAGGGATTTTGCGGGACACTGAAGCTTTCTTT
J gene: TRBJ2-7; D gene: TRBD2; V gene: TRBV11-2; clone size: NA; CDR3 length: 15; CDR3 protein: CASSLSSGDAYEQYF; CDR3 DNA: TGTGCCAGCAGCTTGTCGAGCGGGGACGCCTACGAGCAGTACTTC
J gene: TRBJ2-5; D gene: TRBD2; V gene: TRBV15; clone size: NA; CDR3 length: 15; CDR3 protein: CATSRDLAGEETQYF; CDR3 DNA: TGTGCCACCAGCAGAGATCTGGCGGGAGAAGAGACCCAGTACTTC
J gene: TRBJ2-3; D gene: NA; V gene: TRBV3-1/TRBV3-2; clone size: NA; CDR3 length: 15; CDR3 protein: CASSQGSHPTDTQYF; CDR3 DNA: TGTGCCAGCAGCCAGGGTAGCCACCCCACAGATACGCAGTATTTT
J gene: TRBJ2-6; D gene: TRBD1; V gene: TRBV7-2; clone size: NA; CDR3 length: 17; CDR3 protein: CASRPGTGGGGANVLTF; CDR3 DNA: TGTGCCAGCAGACCCGGGACAGGGGGTGGTGGGGCCAACGTCCTGACTTTC
J gene: TRBJ2-1; D gene: TRBD1; V gene: TRBV6-6; clone size: NA; CDR3 length: 15; CDR3 protein: CASIQDRGGNNEQFF; CDR3 DNA: TGTGCCAGCATCCAAGACAGGGGGGGGAACAATGAGCAGTTCTTC
J gene: TRBJ1-2; D gene: TRBD1; V gene: TRBV19; clone size: NA; CDR3 length: 14; CDR3 protein: CASTPQGSNYGYTF; CDR3 DNA: TGTGCCAGTACTCCACAGGGGTCTAACTATGGCTACACCTTC
J gene: TRBJ1-5; D gene: NA; V gene: TRBV5-1; clone size: NA; CDR3 length: 15; CDR3 protein: CASSLEGHGNQPQHF; CDR3 DNA: TGCGCCAGCAGCTTGGAGGGACATGGGAATCAGCCCCAGCATTTT
J gene: TRBJ2-3; D gene: NA; V gene: TRBV19; clone size: NA; CDR3 length: 13; CDR3 protein: CASSIPLAGLQYF; CDR3 DNA: TGTGCCAGTAGTATTCCGCTAGCCGGACTTCAGTATTTT
J gene: TRBJ1-3; D gene: NA; V gene: TRBV7-9; clone size: few; CDR3 length: 14; CDR3 protein: CASSFAGAGNTIYF; CDR3 DNA: TGTGCCAGCAGCTTCGCAGGGGCTGGAAACACCATATATTTT
J gene: TRBJ1-2; D gene: NA; V gene: TRBV6-5; clone size: NA; CDR3 length: 16; CDR3 protein: CASSYSSGMGFVGYTF; CDR3 DNA: TGTGCCAGCAGTTACTCCTCAGGGATGGGGTTTGTTGGCTACACCTTC